What follows is one T cell receptor beta chain and its context. Original data processing: Amplified reference gene primers provided the basis for estimating nucleated cell counts. Measured with immunoSEQ multiplex PCR; TCRdb has only the in-frame clones, and not every one. That table supplies the V and J calls and clone size; D and trimming were determined from the DNA. Of some 140,000 clones listed, 78% are singletons. Between the trimmed V and J ends, which lost 6 bases and 0 bases, there was a span of 11 bases. The CDR3 is 14 residues long. Germline CDR1 MNHEY, CDR2 SMNVEV (reference sequence). This sample was taken from a study of blood T cell repertoires in COVID-19. Study information: Samples taken during acute and convalescent COVID-19 were collected in the United States, Italy and Spain. Nucleic acid was either cDNA or gDNA, and it came from T cells, B-cell-depleted T cells, or PBMCs.

The source is a man in his fifties or sixties who had recovered from COVID-19. V usage is TRBV27 and J usage is TRBJ1-2, with a tentative D call TRBD1 (6 bases). The source material was peripheral blood. The CDR3 bases are TGTGCCAGCAGGGCGACAGGATCTAACTATGGCTACACCTTC. It yields the protein CASRATGSNYGYTF.